This TCR beta chain came from a study of T cell responses to AZD1222 COVID-19 vaccine. Study-level findings and limits: Spike regions recognized by vaccine-associated CD4 TCRs spanned the protein, led by 160-218 and 743-854. The breadth and depth of Spike-specific TCRs increased once two AZD1222 doses had been given.

Germline-derived CDR1 and CDR2 are MNHEY and SVGAGI. Trimming stripped 6 bases from V and 1 base from J, with 10 bases between. The CDR3 runs 14 residues. Notes on this clone: Its specificity is unknown.

Method: immunoSEQ multiplex PCR; TCRdb's copy keeps in-frame clones and lacks some. The table has 75,000 to 90,000 clones, approximately 81% seen once. The rearrangement joins TRBV6-5 to TRBJ1-5, with D possibly being TRBD1 (5 bases). Sequencing used peripheral blood, obtained on day 0 of AZD1222 vaccination. The sequence came from an adult in good health. For the CDR3, the DNA is TGTGCCAGCAGAGGCGGGGGGAGCAATCAGCCCCAGCATTTT. This sequence encodes CASRGGGSNQPQHF.